This is a list of T cell receptor beta chains from one sample in a study of T cells in localized non-small cell lung cancer. Clones were read by immunoSEQ multiplex PCR, and TCRdb kept only the in-frame ones, dropping some. This table holds about a thousand clones, approximately 21% found once. Material: lung tumor tissue, obtained before any cancer treatment. Receptor source: a man between 40 and 69 years old with stage II squamous cell lung carcinoma. CDR3s include the opening cysteine and the closing phenylalanine or tryptophan. D genes are given only for firm matches. For some rows the clone size is stated as once, few or many, or as a class when expanded; others skip it.

D	J	V	size	DNA	CDR3
NA	TRBJ2-7	TRBV30	few	TGTGCCTGGAGTTTGGGACTCCTAGGCGAGCAGTACTTC	CAWSLGLLGEQYF
NA	TRBJ2-2	TRBV6-8	few	TGTGCCAGCAGTAGCCGGTCCCTCCTCAGCAAGGAGCTGTTTTTT	CASSSRSLLSKELFF
NA	TRBJ1-1	TRBV9	NA	TGTGCCAGCAGCGTAATATTGGGAGGGAGGGACACTGAAGCTTTCTTT	CASSVILGGRDTEAFF
NA	TRBJ1-4	TRBV6-1	NA	TGTGCCAGCAGTGAAGAGATGCTGAAGGACATCAGTGAAAAACTGTTTTTT	CASSEEMLKDISEKLFF
NA	TRBJ2-1	TRBV18	NA	TGTGCCAGCTCACCAGCCAGAACTCCGAACAATGAGCAGTTCTTC	CASSPARTPNNEQFF
NA	TRBJ1-2	TRBV6-8	few	TGTGCCAGCAGTTACGACCCGCGGCATGGCTACACCTTC	CASSYDPRHGYTF
NA	TRBJ1-1	TRBV5-1	NA	TGCGCCAGCAGCCCGGGGTGGACAGCGAACACTGAAGCTTTCTTT	CASSPGWTANTEAFF
TRBD1	TRBJ1-2	TRBV19	NA	TGTGCCAGTAGTCTCGGACAGGGGATGAAAGGCTACACCTTC	CASSLGQGMKGYTF
NA	TRBJ2-7	TRBV9	few	TGTGCCAGCAGCCTTAGCGGATCCTACGAGCAGTACTTC	CASSLSGSYEQYF
TRBD2	TRBJ2-7	TRBV2	medium-sized	TGTGCCTCTAATAGCGGGAGGGCCACCGAGCAGTACTTC	CASNSGRATEQYF
TRBD1	TRBJ1-4	TRBV15	few	TGTGCCACCAGGCCGGACAGGGTTCCTAATGAAAAACTGTTTTTT	CATRPDRVPNEKLFF
NA	TRBJ2-7	TRBV6-8	large	TGTGCCAGCAGTTACTCTTCGTCAAAACAATACGAGCAGTACTTC	CASSYSSSKQYEQYF
TRBD2	TRBJ2-7	TRBV5-1	NA	TGCGCCAGCAGCCTCGGGACTAGCGGGAGCGAGCAGTACTTC	CASSLGTSGSEQYF
NA	TRBJ2-4	TRBV1	few	TGCGCCAGCAGCCAAGATGAGGAACTAGGATTAAACATTCAGTACTTC	CASSQDEELGLNIQYF
NA	TRBJ1-1	TRBV11-3	large	TGTGCCAGCAGCTTGGCCCCGGGAGCGTATGAGGCTTTCTTT	CASSLAPGAYEAFF
TRBD1	TRBJ2-7	TRBV11-3	medium-sized	TGTGCCAGCAGCTTAGACCTGGGACAGGGGGGAGACGAGCAGTACTTC	CASSLDLGQGGDEQYF
TRBD1	TRBJ2-7	TRBV9	NA	TGTGCCAGCAGCCCTGGGACAGGGGGCAGCGAGCAGTACTTC	CASSPGTGGSEQYF
NA	TRBJ1-1	TRBV11-3	NA	TGTGCCAGCAGCAGTAGGGCTCGGGTCACTGAAGCTTTCTTT	CASSSRARVTEAFF
NA	TRBJ2-1	TRBV6-8	medium-sized	TGTGCCAGCAGTCCAGTAGGCGGGGGCCCTCCCCGGGAGCAGTTCTTC	CASSPVGGGPPREQFF
TRBD1	TRBJ1-5	TRBV6-8	NA	TGTGCCAGCAGTTACTCGAGGAGGGGGCTTTGGGACTTTCGGCCCCAGCATTTT	CASSYSRRGLWDFRPQHF
NA	TRBJ1-1	TRBV29-1	NA	TGCAGCGTTGAGGGGAGGGGCACTGAAGCTTTCTTT	CSVEGRGTEAFF
TRBD2	TRBJ2-2	TRBV9	few	TGTGCCAGCAGCGCATCCCGGACTAGCGTTGGCGGGGAGCTGTTTTTT	CASSASRTSVGGELFF
NA	TRBJ1-4	TRBV5-1	NA	TGCGCCAGCAGCTTGGCGGATTCGGGTAATGAAAAACTGTTTTTT	CASSLADSGNEKLFF
TRBD2	TRBJ2-1	TRBV12-5	NA	TGTGCCAGCGGGTCTTGGGGCAGCGGGGCGGGTAATGAGCAGTTCTTC	CASGSWGSGAGNEQFF
NA	TRBJ1-5	TRBV15	few	TGTGCCACCAGCAGCTACCCTCAGGGAAATAGCAATCAGCCCCAGCATTTT	CATSSYPQGNSNQPQHF
TRBD2	TRBJ2-6	TRBV6-8	NA	TGTGCCAGCTCAAGAAATAGAGCGGGGACCGGGGCCAACGTCCTGACTTTC	CASSRNRAGTGANVLTF
TRBD1	TRBJ2-5	TRBV11-3	NA	TGTGCCAGCAGCTCGACAGGGCGGCTGGAGACCCAGTACTTC	CASSSTGRLETQYF
NA	TRBJ2-1	TRBV28	NA	TGTGCCAGCAGTTTAGGCTATAATGAGCAGTTCTTC	CASSLGYNEQFF
TRBD1	TRBJ1-1	TRBV29-1	NA	TGCAGCGTTGAAGGACAGGGCGCTGAAGCTTTCTTT	CSVEGQGAEAFF
NA	TRBJ2-3	TRBV7-8	NA	TGTGCCAGCAGCCCCGGCGGGACGAGACAGGGGTATTTT	CASSPGGTRQGYF
TRBD2	TRBJ2-1	TRBV6-8	NA	TGTGCCAGCATCGGAGCGGGAGGTAACACCTACAATGAGCAGTTCTTC	CASIGAGGNTYNEQFF
NA	TRBJ1-5	TRBV19	NA	TGTGCCAGTACAGGGGCGAGCAATCAGCCCCAGCATTTT	CASTGASNQPQHF
TRBD1	TRBJ1-5	TRBV6-8	few	TGTGCCAGCAGTGATTGGTTTGCGGGGACAGGGAATCAGCCCCAGCATTTT	CASSDWFAGTGNQPQHF
NA	TRBJ2-7	TRBV19	few	TGTGCCAGTAGTCGACAGAGCAACGAGCAGTACTTC	CASSRQSNEQYF
NA	TRBJ1-3	TRBV28	NA	TGTGCCAGCAGCCTTAAGTGGGGCCCTGGAAACACCATATATTTT	CASSLKWGPGNTIYF
NA	TRBJ2-1	TRBV6-8	NA	TGTGCCAGCAGCTCAGGATCCCGGGGGCAGTTCTTC	CASSSGSRGQFF
TRBD1	TRBJ2-7	TRBV5-1	NA	TGCGCCAGCAGCGAGCCGGGACAGGGGAGATCCGAGCAGTACTTC	CASSEPGQGRSEQYF
NA	TRBJ2-1	TRBV5-1	NA	TGCGCCAGCAGCTCCTTGGGACTCGAGGCCTCCTACAATGAGCAGTTCTTC	CASSSLGLEASYNEQFF
TRBD1	TRBJ2-7	TRBV4-1	few	TGCGCCAGCAGCCAGACGCGGACAGGGGTTGGGGAGCAGTACTTC	CASSQTRTGVGEQYF